This T cell receptor (beta chain) came from a study of blood T cells in healthy people across ages. In the case of this clonotype: Its antigen is unidentified.

Primed by a sample-barcoded 5' primer and a J-beta primer mix, a second PCR proceeded for about 7 to 12 cycles. TCRdb reprocessed the 5' RACE reads via MiXCR and lists one record per CDR3 protein. The table lists about 580,000 distinct CDR3 sequences, under 55% of them singletons. Study-level points and caveats: As naive T cell percentage varied, TCR beta diversity correlated strongly with it.

The V segment lost 6 bases and the J segment 2 bases; nucleotides outside the gene matches: 3. CDR1 is SQVTM and CDR2 is ANQGSEA in the germline V gene. CDR3 length: 13 residues. The sample taken for sequencing was blood. The source is an older man in good health. This rearrangement joins TRBV29-1 to TRBJ1-5; 8 bases line up with TRBD1. The CDR3 loop is CSVSDRGNQPQHF. CDR3 nucleotide sequence: TGCAGCGTCTCGGACAGGGGCAATCAGCCCCAGCATTTT.